A selection of T cell receptor beta chains follows, all from one sample in a study of cytomegalovirus exposure and HLA in healthy donors. Profiled with immunoSEQ multiplex PCR; TCRdb holds only in-frame clones, not every one. The sample carries under 150,000 clones, 60% to 85% recorded once. The material sequenced was PBMCs. These receptors originate from a male donor in good health and CMV-seropositive. CDR3s include the opening cysteine and the closing phenylalanine or tryptophan. The D gene is left open where the match is weak. The size of a clone is reported for some rows only, either as once, few or many, or as a class for expanded clones.

J: TRBJ2-1; D: TRBD2; size: .; V: TRBV27; DNA: TGTGCCAGCAGTTTATCTAGGCTAGCGGGGAGTAATGAGCAGTTCTTC; CDR3: CASSLSRLAGSNEQFF
J: TRBJ2-7; D: .; size: .; V: TRBV4-2; DNA: TGTGCCAGCAGCCAAGTAAATGGGCTAGCTTCCGAGCAGTACTTC; CDR3: CASSQVNGLASEQYF
J: TRBJ2-1; D: .; size: .; V: TRBV7-2; DNA: TGTGCCAGCAGCCCCCAGGGGTCTTACAATGAGCAGTTCTTC; CDR3: CASSPQGSYNEQFF
J: TRBJ1-3; D: TRBD1; size: .; V: TRBV6-5; DNA: TGTGCCAGCAGGACAGGGAGCAGTGGAAACACCATATATTTT; CDR3: CASRTGSSGNTIYF
J: TRBJ2-5; D: TRBD2; size: .; V: TRBV6-5; DNA: TGTGCCAGCAGCCCCGCCGCGCGGGGGGGGGAGACCCAGTACTTC; CDR3: CASSPAARGGETQYF
J: TRBJ1-2; D: TRBD1; size: .; V: TRBV5-6; DNA: TGTGCCAGCAACAGGGACAGGGGGACGGGAGGCTACACCTTC; CDR3: CASNRDRGTGGYTF
J: TRBJ2-4; D: TRBD2; size: .; V: TRBV6-9; DNA: TGTGCCAGCAGTACCCCGACTAGCGGAGCCAAAAACATTCAGTACTTC; CDR3: CASSTPTSGAKNIQYF
J: TRBJ1-2; D: TRBD1; size: once; V: TRBV5-1; DNA: TGCGCCAGCAGCTTGCGGACAGGCGGGTTAAGCGCCGGCTACACCTTC; CDR3: CASSLRTGGLSAGYTF
J: TRBJ1-4; D: .; size: .; V: TRBV18; DNA: TGTGCCAGCTCACCGATACAAATTGTAGGGGCCCCTGCAACTAATGAAAAACTGTTTTTT; CDR3: CASSPIQIVGAPATNEKLFF
J: TRBJ2-1; D: TRBD2; size: .; V: TRBV7-3; DNA: TGTGCCAGCAGCCTAATAGCGGGGAGCTCCTACAATGAGCAGTTCTTC; CDR3: CASSLIAGSSYNEQFF
J: TRBJ2-3; D: .; size: .; V: TRBV2; DNA: TGTGCCAGCAGTGGGGGGGAGGATACGCAGTATTTT; CDR3: CASSGGEDTQYF
J: TRBJ2-7; D: .; size: .; V: TRBV7-6; DNA: TGTGCCAGCAGCTTAGCTGGGGCCAACTACGAGCAGTACTTC; CDR3: CASSLAGANYEQYF
J: TRBJ2-7; D: TRBD2; size: .; V: TRBV7-2; DNA: TGTGCCAGCAGCTTTAAGAGCGGGGGCTACTTCTCCTACGAGCAGTACTTC; CDR3: CASSFKSGGYFSYEQYF
J: TRBJ2-1; D: .; size: once; V: TRBV29-1; DNA: TGCAGCGTTGAAGAGGAGAACACTGAGCAGTTCTTC; CDR3: CSVEEENTEQFF
J: TRBJ2-3; D: TRBD2; size: .; V: TRBV6-4; DNA: TGTGCCAGCAGTGACGGCGGGGGGGCCCCAGATACGCAGTATTTT; CDR3: CASSDGGGAPDTQYF
J: TRBJ1-2; D: TRBD1; size: .; V: TRBV30; DNA: TGTGCCTGCCCGTCGGGACAGGGTGGTGGCTACACCTTC; CDR3: CACPSGQGGGYTF
J: TRBJ2-7; D: .; size: .; V: TRBV28; DNA: TGTGCCAGCAATGGGGGGGGCCGAGGGTACGAGCAGTACTTC; CDR3: CASNGGGRGYEQYF
J: TRBJ2-1; D: TRBD2; size: .; V: TRBV7-9; DNA: TGTGCCAGCAGCTTAGTTCCGGGAGGGCCCCACAATGAGCAGTTCTTC; CDR3: CASSLVPGGPHNEQFF
J: TRBJ2-7; D: TRBD1; size: .; V: TRBV2; DNA: TGTGCCAGCAGCCTCTCGGGACAGGGGGCCGTTCTGACCTACGAGCAGTACTTC; CDR3: CASSLSGQGAVLTYEQYF
J: TRBJ2-2; D: .; size: .; V: TRBV5-1; DNA: .; CDR3: CASSWGLAGETAGSCFF
J: TRBJ2-3; D: .; size: few; V: TRBV7-8; DNA: TGTGCCAGCAGGGCTTTGGGGGGGCCTGATACGCAGTATTTT; CDR3: CASRALGGPDTQYF
J: TRBJ2-3; D: .; size: few; V: TRBV4-1; DNA: TGCGCCAGCAGCCAAGTTAGGGGGATAAGCACAGATACGCAGTATTTT; CDR3: CASSQVRGISTDTQYF
J: TRBJ2-1; D: TRBD2; size: .; V: TRBV5-4; DNA: TGTGCCAGCAGCTCACGAGGACTAGCGGAGTACAATGAGCAGTTCTTC; CDR3: CASSSRGLAEYNEQFF